Each of the 19 T cell receptor beta chains below was sequenced from the same sample in a study of technical replicates of blood from a handful of donors. TCRdb's table, derived via immunoSEQ multiplex PCR, lists solely in-frame clones and lacks some. The data contain about 73,000 clones, around 93% of them singletons. Sequenced input: T cells isolated from PBMCs. These receptors were collected from a human donor in good health.

This chain connects TRBV4-1 to TRBJ1-2; D unclear. The CDR3 runs to 13 residues. V shed 1 base and J shed 3 bases, with 6 bases lying between them. Germline CDR1 MGHRA, CDR2 YSYEKL. This CDR3 reads CASSQVLDYGYTF. DNA for the CDR3: TGCGCCAGCAGCCAAGTACTAGACTATGGCTACACCTTC.

The V and J genes are TRBV18 and TRBJ1-5; D not resolved. The V gene lost 6 bases and the J gene lost 0 bases, with 27 bases spanning the gap. The germline V gene has CDR1 KGHSH and CDR2 LQKENI. This CDR3 is 20 amino acids long. CDR3 protein: CASSLTTVALVGGSNQPQHF. CDR3 in DNA: TGTGCCAGCTCTCTCACCACTGTTGCCCTTGTAGGAGGTAGCAATCAGCCCCAGCATTTT.

This chain links TRBV2 with TRBJ1-5; TRBD1 matches at 8 bases. The CDR3 covers 15 residues. The V gene's germline CDR1 is SNHLY and CDR2 FYNNEI. The trim removed 6 bases at V and 0 bases at J, leaving 4 bases unmatched. The CDR3 DNA sequence: TGTGCCAGCAGATGGACAGGGACTAGCAATCAGCCCCAGCATTTT. It yields the protein CASRWTGTSNQPQHF.

This sequence joins TRBV29-1 and TRBJ1-5; 8 bases are shared with TRBD1. Losses at the gene ends were 8 bases for V and 0 bases for J; bases not matched to a gene: 9. Germline CDR1 SQVTM, CDR2 ANQGSEA. CDR3 size: 15 residues. CDR3 amino acids: CSCIDRGSSNQPQHF. The DNA of the CDR3 is TGCAGCTGCATTGACAGGGGTAGTAGCAATCAGCCCCAGCATTTT.

The chain has TRBV29-1 and TRBJ1-4; 11 bases fit TRBD1. The trim removed 0 bases at V and 8 bases at J, leaving 2 bases unmatched. The germline V gene has CDR1 SQVTM and CDR2 ANQGSEA. CDR3 size: 14 residues. The chain's CDR3 is CSVEEGQGEEKLFF. In DNA form, the CDR3 reads TGCAGCGTTGAAGAGGGACAGGGGGAGGAAAAACTGTTTTTT.

This clone came up a few times. V and J are TRBV4-2 and TRBJ1-5, with 9 bases that match TRBD1. This CDR3 comprises 16 residues. CDR1 LGHNA and CDR2 YNFKEQ come from the germline V gene. With V trimmed by 3 bases and J by 6 bases, 9 bases remained unmatched. The DNA for the CDR3 is TGTGCCAGCAGCCATAGGGACAGGGAAGGTGGTCAGCCCCAGCATTTT. Its protein is CASSHRDREGGQPQHF.

The J gene is TRBJ2-2, the V gene TRBV6-5, with D hard to call. This CDR3 comprises 13 residues. The germline V gene has CDR1 MNHEY and CDR2 SVGAGI. Trimming cost V 3 bases and J 6 bases, with 8 bases left between them. CDR3 protein: CASSYIRAGELFF. CDR3 bases: TGTGCCAGCAGTTATATTCGTGCCGGGGAGCTGTTTTTT.

The CDR3 DNA is TGTGCCAGCAGCACCTTGACAGGGAACACTGAAGCTTTCTTT. Its protein product is CASSTLTGNTEAFF. The chain uses TRBV28 and TRBJ1-1, with D possibly matching TRBD1 (6 bases). The V end lost 6 bases, the J end lost 1 base, and 12 bases lay between the germline ends. This CDR3 is 14 amino acids long. Germline CDR1 MDHEN, CDR2 SYDVKM.

This chain links TRBV4-1 with TRBJ2-7; 9 positions match TRBD1. Trimming removed 3 bases from V and 7 bases from J; junction bases left unmatched: 10. The CDR3 runs to 15 residues. Looked up from germline, CDR1 is MGHRA and CDR2 is YSYEKL. This chain's CDR3 is CASSHDGTGSQEQYF. The CDR3 bases are TGCGCCAGCAGCCATGACGGGACAGGGAGTCAAGAGCAGTACTTC.

There are a few counts of this clone. V is TRBV7-2 and J is TRBJ1-2, with unresolved D. CDR1 and CDR2 (germline): SGHTA, FQGNSA. Trimming pared 1 base from V and 3 bases from J, leaving 9 bases between. The CDR3 runs 14 residues. CDR3 sequence: CASSLEPAYYGYTF. The DNA for the CDR3 is TGTGCCAGCAGCTTAGAGCCAGCGTACTATGGCTACACCTTC.

The chain has TRBV7-9 and TRBJ1-4; TRBD1 is a possible D gene (6 bases). Germline-derived CDR1 and CDR2 are SEHNR and FQNEAQ (reference sequence). This CDR3 is 16 amino acids long. Trimming removed 5 bases at V and 7 bases at J, with 20 bases between. The CDR3 sequence: CASSLSRGGGTEKLFF. CDR3 nucleotides: TGTGCCAGCAGCCTATCGAGGGGGGGCGGTACTGAAAAACTGTTTTTT.

In this sample, this clone turned up once. The chain is built from TRBV6-5 and TRBJ1-6, with D unclear. The V gene's germline CDR1 is MNHEY and CDR2 SVGAGI. Trimming took off 4 bases at V and 10 bases at J, with 8 bases between the two ends. The CDR3 is 12 amino acids. The CDR3 protein is CASSLGQSPLHF. The CDR3, as DNA: TGTGCCAGCAGTTTGGGCCAATCACCCCTCCACTTT.

The chain carries TRBV6-1 and TRBJ1-1, with a tentative D call TRBD1 (6 bases). The CDR3 consists of 15 residues. Trimming took off 2 bases at V and 1 base at J, with 11 bases between the two ends. Germline CDR1 is MNHNS and CDR2 is SASEGT. CDR3 in DNA: TGTGCCAGCAGTGAATCGGGACACCAGAACACTGAAGCTTTCTTT. Amino acids: CASSESGHQNTEAFF.

This rearrangement joins TRBV4-1 to TRBJ2-2; 8 positions agree with TRBD2. Germline values: CDR1 MGHRA, CDR2 YSYEKL. With 1 base clipped from V and 4 bases from J, the junction kept 8 bases outside the gene matches. This CDR3 has 17 residues. The CDR3 region is CASSQGPAGEVTGELFF. The CDR3 nucleotides are TGCGCCAGCAGCCAAGGTCCAGCGGGAGAGGTCACCGGGGAGCTGTTTTTT.

V usage is TRBV28 and J usage is TRBJ1-1; D is ambiguous. V lost 6 bases, J lost 11 bases, and 19 bases lay in between. The CDR3 is 13 residues long. The V gene's germline CDR1 is MDHEN and CDR2 SYDVKM. CDR3 nucleotide sequence: TGTGCCAGCAGGCCCCCAATAATTCTCGCGGCTTTCTTT. This encodes CASRPPIILAAFF.

V usage is TRBV10-2 and J usage is TRBJ2-7, with TRBD2 matching 9 bases. After removal of 8 bases from V and 6 bases from J, the junction contained 14 bases not matched to a gene. The germline gives CDR1 WSHSY, CDR2 SAAADI. The CDR3 consists of 15 residues. This CDR3 reads CASSPGGGGAVEQYF. The CDR3 nucleotides read TGCGCCAGCTCCCCAGGCGGCGGGGGGGCTGTCGAGCAGTACTTC.

This chain uses TRBV27 with TRBJ2-4; 7 nucleotides align to TRBD2. The CDR3 runs 13 residues. Germline lookup yields CDR1 MNHEY and CDR2 SMNVEV (reference sequence). J was trimmed by 6 bases and V by 4 bases; bases with no gene match: 3. CDR3 protein: CASSWGGLNIQYF. CDR3 bases: TGTGCCAGCAGTTGGGGAGGGTTAAACATTCAGTACTTC.

The gene calls are TRBV29-1 and TRBJ2-1, with D perhaps matching TRBD1 (5 bases). Trimming removed 4 bases from V and 0 bases from J, with 10 bases in between. Germline lookup yields CDR1 SQVTM and CDR2 ANQGSEA. This CDR3 contains 14 residues. The CDR3 loop is CSVVGPSSYNEQFF. The CDR3 coding sequence is TGCAGCGTTGTGGGGCCCTCCTCCTACAATGAGCAGTTCTTC.

This clone was seen a single time. The chain combines TRBV9 with TRBJ1-2; TRBD1 matches 8 bases. Unmatched junction bases numbered 7, after V lost 0 bases and J lost 6 bases. The CDR3 length is 15 residues. Per the germline V gene, CDR1 is SGDLS and CDR2 is YYNGEE. The CDR3: CASSVGQGLSDGYTF. CDR3 in DNA: TGTGCCAGCAGCGTAGGACAGGGGCTTTCCGATGGCTACACCTTC.